The next 13 T cell receptor beta chains were all read from a single sample in a study of blood T cell repertoires in COVID-19. Produced via immunoSEQ multiplex PCR; TCRdb's table is partial and in-frame only. In the table there are approximately 75,000 clones, around 88% of which are singletons. Sequenced: peripheral blood. These receptors were taken from a man aged 80 or over with COVID-19, enrolled during active disease.

Here the CDR3 DNA reads TGTGCCAGCAGTTCTATTTATGAGCAGTTCTTC. Amino acids: CASSSIYEQFF. The chain carries TRBV6-5 and TRBJ2-1; D gene unclear. Germline V CDR1 and CDR2: MNHEY, SVGAGI. The CDR3 runs to 11 residues. V lost 4 bases, J lost 8 bases, and 6 bases lay in between.

The chain combines TRBV28 with TRBJ1-2; 7 bases align to TRBD1. The ends lost 5 bases at V and 4 bases at J; junction bases unmatched: 10. The germline CDR1 and CDR2 sequences are MDHEN and SYDVKM. The CDR3 is 15 residues long. The chain's CDR3 is CASSRGQSGSYGYTF. The CDR3 DNA reads TGTGCCAGCAGTAGGGGACAGTCAGGGAGCTATGGCTACACCTTC.

The chain has TRBV19 and TRBJ1-4; weak D call: TRBD1 (5 bases). The CDR3 has 15 residues. V gave up 3 bases and J gave up 6 bases, with 14 bases separating them. Germline V gene data show CDR1 as LNHDA and CDR2 as SQIVND (reference sequence). CDR3 sequence (DNA): TGTGCCAGTAGTATTCGGCGGGGCGCGTATGAAAAACTGTTTTTT. Amino acid sequence: CASSIRRGAYEKLFF. Full variable domain (missing parts from reference TRBV19 and TRBJ1-4): DGGITQSPKYLFRKEGQNVTLSCEQNLNHDAMYWYRQDPGQGLRLIYYSQIVNDFQKGDIAEGYSVSREKKESFPLTVTSAQKNPTAFYLCASSIRRGAYEKLFFGSGTQLSVL.

The rearrangement links TRBV5-1 to TRBJ1-1; D is perhaps TRBD1 (6 bases). The CDR3 consists of 16 residues. Germline CDR1 and CDR2: SGHRS and YFSETQ. V was cut by 2 bases and J by 0 bases, with 14 bases left in between. The CDR3 is CASSFLRTVMNTEAFF. The CDR3 DNA reads TGCGCCAGCAGCTTTCTACGGACAGTCATGAACACTGAAGCTTTCTTT.

J is TRBJ1-1 and V is TRBV6-5, with D possibly being TRBD1 (5 bases). With 1 base removed from V and 3 bases from J, the gap between germline ends came to 9 bases. Per the germline V gene, CDR1 is MNHEY and CDR2 is SVGAGI. The length of the CDR3 is 14 residues. Here the CDR3 reads CASSYFRGDTEAFF. The CDR3 DNA reads as TGTGCCAGCAGTTACTTCCGGGGGGACACTGAAGCTTTCTTT.

In its sample, this clone was seen once. The genes are TRBV2 and TRBJ2-3; 7 nucleotides agree with TRBD2. With 8 bases clipped from V and 0 bases from J, the junction kept 5 bases outside the gene matches. This CDR3 is 14 amino acids long. Germline V gene lookup returns CDR1 SNHLY and CDR2 FYNNEI. This CDR3 is CASDGGSSTDTQYF. The CDR3 DNA reads TGTGCCAGCGACGGGGGGTCTAGCACAGATACGCAGTATTTT.

This clone showed up just once. This chain uses TRBV27 with TRBJ1-1, with D possibly TRBD1 on 6 matching bases. Germline CDR1 is MNHEY and CDR2 is SMNVEV (reference sequence). This CDR3 has 17 residues. Deletions cut 5 bases from V and 0 bases from J, with 19 bases between. CDR3: CASSRMIDRPMNTEAFF. The CDR3 DNA is TGTGCCAGCAGTCGGATGATAGACAGGCCGATGAACACTGAAGCTTTCTTT.

The V call is TRBV19, the J call TRBJ1-2; tentative D call: TRBD1 (6 bases). V lost 7 bases, J lost 3 bases, and 12 bases lay in between. The CDR3 loop spans 13 amino acids. The germline gives CDR1 LNHDA, CDR2 SQIVND (reference sequence). The chain's CDR3 is CASTGTGYYGYTF. The CDR3 DNA reads as TGTGCCAGTACTGGTACAGGGTACTATGGCTACACCTTC.

CDR3 sequence reads: CASSSSGGPNEKLFF. For the CDR3, the DNA is TGTGCCAGCAGTTCGTCAGGGGGGCCTAATGAAAAACTGTTTTTT. The V gene is TRBV28, the J gene TRBJ1-4; 7 bases are shared with TRBD1. CDR1 and CDR2 from the germline V gene are MDHEN and SYDVKM. J gave up 3 bases and V 4 bases, and 5 bases lay outside the gene matches. This CDR3 comprises 15 residues.

The rearrangement uses TRBV4-1 and TRBJ2-1; 8 bases align to TRBD2. Germline CDR1 MGHRA, CDR2 YSYEKL. V trimming: 7 bases; J trimming: 2 bases; junction bases outside the gene matches: 4. The CDR3 covers 14 residues. For the CDR3, the DNA is TGCGCCAGCACGGCAGCGGGGGCCTACAATGAGCAGTTCTTC. It specifies CASTAAGAYNEQFF.

J is TRBJ2-3 and V is TRBV12-5; TRBD2 matches 9 bases. Trimming cost V 3 bases and J 9 bases; bases outside gene matches: 7. This CDR3 spans 14 amino acids. The germline gives CDR1 LGHNT, CDR2 FRNRAP. This CDR3 is CASGLSGGYETQYF. The CDR3 nucleotides are TGTGCTAGTGGTTTAAGCGGGGGGTACGAAACGCAGTATTTT. Supplemented by reference TRBV12-5 and TRBJ2-3, the full variable domain reads DARVTQTPRHKVTEMGQEVTMRCQPILGHNTVFWYRQTMMQGLELLAYFRNRAPLDDSGMPKDRFSAEMPDATLATLKIQPSEPRDSAVYFCASGLSGGYETQYFGPGTRLTVL.

The chain uses TRBV5-1 and TRBJ1-1, with 7 bases identical to TRBD1. Germline loops: CDR1 SGHRS, CDR2 YFSETQ. This CDR3 contains 15 residues. Germline trimming cut 7 bases from V and 1 base from J; bases unmatched to any gene: 10. The CDR3, as DNA: TGCGCCAGCCGCACCAGGGGACAGTGGAACACTGAAGCTTTCTTT. This sequence encodes CASRTRGQWNTEAFF.

This chain joins TRBV25-1 and TRBJ1-6; TRBD1 might be the D (6 bases). Per germline, CDR1 MGHDK and CDR2 SYGVNS. Trimming stripped 2 bases from V and 7 bases from J, with 12 bases between. The CDR3 runs 15 residues. The CDR3 region has the DNA TGTGCCAGCAGTGAAGGACAGCTTGGGAATTCACCCCTCCACTTT. Its translation: CASSEGQLGNSPLHF.